Here is one T cell receptor beta chain with its context. Antigen: not known. The V end lost 0 bases, the J end lost 7 bases, and 12 bases lay between the germline ends. Germline CDR1 and CDR2: MNHNS and SASEGT. CDR3 length equals 14 residues. As to time point: patch test 1, 2 weeks after DPC sensitization. Treatment meaning: therapeutic diphenylcyclopropenone sensitization with weekly scalp DPC. Authors' processing steps: The number of TCRs in each sample had a median of roughly 100,000 and spanned roughly 20,000 to 750,000. TCRdb redid the calling of the RACE reads with MiXCR, one entry per CDR3 protein. The authors' filters were not applied to this entry. Of tens of thousands of distinct CDR3 sequences in the sample, 9.8% are singletons; the top ten hold roughly 3.3%. These data come from a study of human T cells and chemical hapten exposure. Study-wide findings and caveats: While controls formed fewer of them, expanded TCRs formed significantly more large CDR3 similarity clusters.

This receptor was obtained from a woman between 40 and 55 years old with alopecia areata. Some clones in this sample may be carry-over from other donors' samples. The genes are TRBV6-1 and TRBJ1-1; D is possibly TRBD1 (6 bases). Sequences were derived from whole blood, sampled in connection with sensitization to the hapten diphenylcyclopropenone (DPC). The CDR3 here is CASSEAGGAGEAFF. As DNA, the CDR3 is TGTGCCAGCAGTGAAGCAGGGGGGGCAGGTGAAGCTTTCTTT.